This is a list of T cell receptor beta chains from one sample in a study of blood T cell repertoires in COVID-19. The table came from immunoSEQ multiplex PCR; TCRdb's copy has only in-frame clones and leaves some out. The sample shows about 140,000 clones, 88% of them seen only once. Sequencing was performed on peripheral blood. The receptors were sampled from a human donor with COVID-19, enrolled during active disease. The donor label of this sample is uncertain. The CDR3 runs from the conserved cysteine through the conserved F or W. A D gene is named only where the DNA matches it firmly. Only some rows state a clone size, as once, few, many or a class for expanded clones.

j_gene | abundance | d_gene | v_gene | CDR3aa | CDR3nt
TRBJ2-7 | once | . | TRBV5-1 | CASSRDRLYEQYF | TGCGCCAGCAGCCGCGACAGGCTCTACGAGCAGTACTTC
TRBJ2-3 | . | . | TRBV5-4 | CASSLPGRDTQYF | TGTGCCAGCAGCTTGCCAGGGCGAGATACGCAGTATTTT
TRBJ2-2 | . | TRBD1 | TRBV10-1 | CASTKPGWGQGSNGYTGELFF | TGCGCCAGCACCAAACCGGGGTGGGGACAGGGTTCTAATGGTTACACCGGGGAGCTGTTTTTT
TRBJ2-7 | . | . | TRBV6-5 | CASSPYAGSSYEQYF | TGTGCCAGCAGCCCCTACGCTGGTTCCTCCTACGAGCAGTACTTC
TRBJ2-5 | . | TRBD1 | TRBV7-9 | CASSPGQGGIQETQYF | TGTGCCAGCAGTCCCGGACAGGGGGGTATACAAGAGACCCAGTACTTC
TRBJ2-5 | . | TRBD2 | TRBV4-1 | CASSHSTSGTSGGGQETQYF | TGCGCCAGCAGCCACAGCACGTCCGGGACTAGCGGGGGGGGACAAGAGACCCAGTACTTC
TRBJ1-2 | . | TRBD1 | TRBV3-1/TRBV3-2 | CASSWDRENYGYTF | TGTGCCAGCAGCTGGGACAGGGAGAACTATGGCTACACCTTC
TRBJ2-1 | . | TRBD1 | TRBV27 | CASSSSRGTGRNEQFF | TGTGCCAGCAGCTCATCTCGAGGGACAGGGAGAAATGAGCAGTTCTTC
TRBJ1-2 | . | TRBD1 | TRBV25-1 | CASSEHRPGQGRDGYTF | TGTGCCAGCAGTGAACACCGTCCGGGACAGGGGAGGGATGGCTACACCTTC
TRBJ1-2 | . | . | TRBV7-9 | CASSFGQRLTSYGYTF | TGTGCCAGCAGCTTTGGACAGAGACTTACATCCTATGGCTACACCTTC